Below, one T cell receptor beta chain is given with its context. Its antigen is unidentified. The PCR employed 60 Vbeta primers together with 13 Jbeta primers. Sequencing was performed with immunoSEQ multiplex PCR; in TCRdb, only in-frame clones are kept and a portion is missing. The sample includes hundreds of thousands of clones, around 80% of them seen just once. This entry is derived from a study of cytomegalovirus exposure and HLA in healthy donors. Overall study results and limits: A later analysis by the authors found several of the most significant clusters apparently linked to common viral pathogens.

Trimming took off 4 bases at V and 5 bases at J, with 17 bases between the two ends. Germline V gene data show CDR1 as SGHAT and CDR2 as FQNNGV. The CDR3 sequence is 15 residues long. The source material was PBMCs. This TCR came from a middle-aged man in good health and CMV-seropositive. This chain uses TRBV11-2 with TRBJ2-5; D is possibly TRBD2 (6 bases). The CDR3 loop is CASSSLGGTDETQYF. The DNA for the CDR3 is TGTGCCAGCAGCTCCCTGGGCGGGACGGATGAGACCCAGTACTTC.